A selection of T cell receptor beta chains follows, all from one sample in a study of beta chain features in type 1 diabetes. Assay: immunoSEQ multiplex PCR; the TCRdb copy retains only in-frame clones and omits some. The sample consists of roughly 730,000 clones, 13% of them appearing once. The specimen was naive CD4+ T cells from blood. The source is a man in his late teens or twenties with type 1 diabetes. Both conserved end residues are part of each CDR3. The D gene is left open where the match is weak. Expanded clones are given a class, and other clones once, few, many or no size at all.

clone size: few
J gene: TRBJ2-7
D gene: TRBD2
V gene: TRBV11-2
CDR3 length: 17
CDR3 DNA: TGTGCCAGCAGCTTCGCCCGGACTAGCGGGGAAGGCTACGAGCAGTACTTC
CDR3 protein: CASSFARTSGEGYEQYF

clone size: .
J gene: TRBJ1-1
D gene: TRBD1
V gene: TRBV7-9
CDR3 length: 17
CDR3 DNA: TGTGCCAGCAGCCCCACTCGGGACAGGGAAGCGAACACTGAAGCTTTCTTT
CDR3 protein: CASSPTRDREANTEAFF

clone size: .
J gene: TRBJ1-1
D gene: .
V gene: TRBV29-1
CDR3 length: 11
CDR3 DNA: TGCAGCGTTGCAGGAACACTTGAAGCTTTCTTT
CDR3 protein: CSVAGTLEAFF

clone size: few
J gene: TRBJ1-2
D gene: .
V gene: TRBV30
CDR3 length: 14
CDR3 DNA: TGTGCCTGGAGTCTCACCGGGGGCAACTATGGCTACACCTTC
CDR3 protein: CAWSLTGGNYGYTF

clone size: .
J gene: TRBJ1-4
D gene: .
V gene: TRBV6-5
CDR3 length: 15
CDR3 DNA: TGTGCCAGCAGTTACGACCCAGGCAGTACGGAAAAACTGTTTTTT
CDR3 protein: CASSYDPGSTEKLFF

clone size: .
J gene: TRBJ1-2
D gene: .
V gene: TRBV28
CDR3 length: 14
CDR3 DNA: TGTGCCAGCAGTTTGGAGGGCAAGAGCTATGGCTACACCTTC
CDR3 protein: CASSLEGKSYGYTF

clone size: .
J gene: TRBJ2-3
D gene: TRBD1
V gene: TRBV11-2
CDR3 length: 15
CDR3 DNA: TGTGCCAGCACCCCTCAGGGACAGAGAACAGATACGCAGTATTTT
CDR3 protein: CASTPQGQRTDTQYF

clone size: .
J gene: TRBJ1-1
D gene: .
V gene: TRBV6-1
CDR3 length: 14
CDR3 DNA: TGTGCCAGCAGTGAACTAAGGGGGAACACTGAAGCTTTCTTT
CDR3 protein: CASSELRGNTEAFF

clone size: .
J gene: TRBJ2-4
D gene: .
V gene: TRBV4-2
CDR3 length: 16
CDR3 DNA: TGTGCCAGCAGCCAAGATGTAGGACAGCCCAAAAACATTCAGTACTTC
CDR3 protein: CASSQDVGQPKNIQYF

clone size: .
J gene: TRBJ2-2
D gene: TRBD2
V gene: TRBV30
CDR3 length: 18
CDR3 DNA: TGTGCCTGGAGTGGCCCAACTAGCGGGGGAGCGAACACCGGGGAGCTGTTTTTT
CDR3 protein: CAWSGPTSGGANTGELFF

clone size: .
J gene: TRBJ2-7
D gene: .
V gene: TRBV7-9
CDR3 length: 15
CDR3 DNA: TGTGCCAGCAGCCCACTCTCGGGGGCCCCCTACGAGCAGTACTTC
CDR3 protein: CASSPLSGAPYEQYF

clone size: .
J gene: TRBJ2-5
D gene: .
V gene: TRBV25-1
CDR3 length: 15
CDR3 DNA: TGTGCCAGCAGTGAATCAGGGGTTCGAGGAGAGACCCAGTACTTC
CDR3 protein: CASSESGVRGETQYF

clone size: .
J gene: TRBJ1-1
D gene: .
V gene: TRBV6-5
CDR3 length: 14
CDR3 DNA: TGTGCCAGCACTTTGGGAGGACAGTACACTGAAGCTTTCTTT
CDR3 protein: CASTLGGQYTEAFF

clone size: few
J gene: TRBJ2-5
D gene: .
V gene: TRBV5-1
CDR3 length: 11
CDR3 DNA: TGCGCCAGCGCCGAACAAGAGACCCAGTACTTC
CDR3 protein: CASAEQETQYF

clone size: .
J gene: TRBJ2-4
D gene: .
V gene: TRBV19
CDR3 length: 14
CDR3 DNA: TGTGCCAGTAGTATCAGCGGGCCCAAAAACATTCAGTACTTC
CDR3 protein: CASSISGPKNIQYF

clone size: few
J gene: TRBJ1-2
D gene: .
V gene: TRBV5-1
CDR3 length: 15
CDR3 DNA: TGCGCCAGCAGCTTAGACAGTACCTCTAACTATGGCTACACCTTC
CDR3 protein: CASSLDSTSNYGYTF

clone size: few
J gene: TRBJ2-3
D gene: TRBD1
V gene: TRBV14
CDR3 length: 14
CDR3 DNA: TGTGCCAGCAGGAGGGACAGGGCCACAGATACGCAGTATTTT
CDR3 protein: CASRRDRATDTQYF

clone size: few
J gene: TRBJ2-4
D gene: .
V gene: TRBV2
CDR3 length: 15
CDR3 DNA: TGTGCCAGCAGGTCCGCCCTAAGCGCCAAAAACATTCAGTACTTC
CDR3 protein: CASRSALSAKNIQYF

clone size: few
J gene: TRBJ2-3
D gene: .
V gene: TRBV27
CDR3 length: 12
CDR3 DNA: TGTGCCAGCAGCCGCTCCGGTGGGACGCAGTATTTT
CDR3 protein: CASSRSGGTQYF

clone size: few
J gene: TRBJ2-5
D gene: .
V gene: TRBV30
CDR3 length: 14
CDR3 DNA: TGTGCCTGGACCCTAGGGGGTCTTCGGGAGACCCAGTACTTC
CDR3 protein: CAWTLGGLRETQYF

clone size: few
J gene: TRBJ1-1
D gene: .
V gene: TRBV30
CDR3 length: 13
CDR3 DNA: TGTGCCTGGAGTGTACGACAGCAGTCTGAAGCTTTCTTT
CDR3 protein: CAWSVRQQSEAFF

clone size: few
J gene: TRBJ1-1
D gene: .
V gene: TRBV29-1
CDR3 length: 16
CDR3 DNA: TGCAGCGTTGAAGGGCGGGGGAGAGGGGGGAACACTGAAGCTTTCTTT
CDR3 protein: CSVEGRGRGGNTEAFF

clone size: .
J gene: TRBJ1-2
D gene: .
V gene: TRBV5-4
CDR3 length: 14
CDR3 DNA: TGTGCCAGCAGCTTGACCACCTTGAGCTATGGCTACACCTTC
CDR3 protein: CASSLTTLSYGYTF

clone size: .
J gene: TRBJ1-5
D gene: TRBD1
V gene: TRBV30
CDR3 length: 14
CDR3 DNA: TGTGCCTGGAGTCCGGGGACAGGGAATCAGCCCCAGCATTTT
CDR3 protein: CAWSPGTGNQPQHF